The entry that follows covers one T cell receptor (beta chain) sequence. Produced via immunoSEQ multiplex PCR; TCRdb's table is partial and in-frame only. Among about 380,000 clones listed, roughly 89% were seen once. This CDR3 has 16 amino acids. V was trimmed by 4 bases and J by 3 bases, leaving 16 bases between them. Germline V gene lookup returns CDR1 SGHDT and CDR2 YYEEEE. This entry belongs to a study of blood T cell repertoires in COVID-19. At the level of the study: COVID-19 samples, acute and convalescent, were from the United States, Italy and Spain.

Source material: peripheral blood. This chain connects TRBV5-6 to TRBJ1-4, with TRBD1 as a possible D gene (5 bases). The sequence derives from a man aged 18 to 30 with active or convalescent COVID-19. The CDR3 nucleotides read TGTGCCAGCAGCCGCCCCAGGGCCCTATCTAATGAAAAACTGTTTTTT. Amino acids: CASSRPRALSNEKLFF.